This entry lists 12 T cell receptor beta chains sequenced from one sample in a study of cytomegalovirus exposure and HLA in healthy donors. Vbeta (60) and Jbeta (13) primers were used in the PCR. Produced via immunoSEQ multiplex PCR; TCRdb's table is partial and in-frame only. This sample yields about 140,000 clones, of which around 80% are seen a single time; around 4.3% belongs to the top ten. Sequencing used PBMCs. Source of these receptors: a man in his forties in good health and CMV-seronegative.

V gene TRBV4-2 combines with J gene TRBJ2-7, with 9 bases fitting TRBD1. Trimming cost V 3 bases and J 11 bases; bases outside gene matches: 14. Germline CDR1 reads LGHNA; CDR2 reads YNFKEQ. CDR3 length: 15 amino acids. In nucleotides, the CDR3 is TGTGCCAGCAGCCAGTCCGGGACAGGGCCCGCGGGGGAGTACTTC. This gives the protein CASSQSGTGPAGEYF.

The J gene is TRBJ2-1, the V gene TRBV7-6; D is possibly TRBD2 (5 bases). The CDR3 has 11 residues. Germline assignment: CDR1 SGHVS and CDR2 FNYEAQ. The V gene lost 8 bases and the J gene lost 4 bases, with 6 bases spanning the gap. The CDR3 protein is CASGLYNEQFF. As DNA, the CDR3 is TGTGCCAGCGGACTTTACAATGAGCAGTTCTTC.

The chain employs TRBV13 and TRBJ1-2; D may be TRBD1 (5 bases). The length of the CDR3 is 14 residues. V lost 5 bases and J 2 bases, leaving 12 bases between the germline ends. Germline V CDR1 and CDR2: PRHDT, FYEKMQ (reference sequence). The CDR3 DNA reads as TGTGCCAGCAGCCTCACAACAGGCAACTATGGCTACACCTTC. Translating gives CASSLTTGNYGYTF.

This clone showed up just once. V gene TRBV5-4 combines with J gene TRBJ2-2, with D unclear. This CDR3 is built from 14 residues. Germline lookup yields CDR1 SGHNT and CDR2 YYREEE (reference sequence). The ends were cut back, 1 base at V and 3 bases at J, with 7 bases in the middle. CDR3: CASSLLGDTGELFF. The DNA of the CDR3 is TGTGCCAGCAGCTTGTTGGGCGACACCGGGGAGCTGTTTTTT.

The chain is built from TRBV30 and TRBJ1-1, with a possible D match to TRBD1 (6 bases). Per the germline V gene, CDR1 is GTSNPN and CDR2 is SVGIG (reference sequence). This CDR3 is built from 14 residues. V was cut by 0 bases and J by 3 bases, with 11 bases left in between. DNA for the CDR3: TGTGCCTGGAGTGTAGGGGGAATGGACACTGAAGCTTTCTTT. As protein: CAWSVGGMDTEAFF.

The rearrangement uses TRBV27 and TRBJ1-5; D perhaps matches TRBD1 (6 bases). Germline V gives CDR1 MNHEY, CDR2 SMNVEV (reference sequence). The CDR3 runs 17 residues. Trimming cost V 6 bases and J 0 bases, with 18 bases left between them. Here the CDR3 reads CASRPRGDGYSNQPQHF. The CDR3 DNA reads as TGTGCCAGCAGGCCCAGGGGAGATGGGTATAGCAATCAGCCCCAGCATTTT.

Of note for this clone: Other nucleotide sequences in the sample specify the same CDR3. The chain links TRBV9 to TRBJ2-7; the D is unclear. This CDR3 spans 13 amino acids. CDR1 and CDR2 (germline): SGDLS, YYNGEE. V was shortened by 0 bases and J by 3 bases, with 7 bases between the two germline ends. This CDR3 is CASSVATGYEQYF. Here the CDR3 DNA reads TGTGCCAGCAGCGTAGCTACCGGCTACGAGCAGTACTTC.

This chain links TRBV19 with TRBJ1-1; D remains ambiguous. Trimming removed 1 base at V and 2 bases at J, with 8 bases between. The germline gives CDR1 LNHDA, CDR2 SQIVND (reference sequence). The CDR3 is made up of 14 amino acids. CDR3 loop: CASSIGGSNTEAFF. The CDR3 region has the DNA TGTGCCAGTAGTATAGGAGGGTCTAACACTGAAGCTTTCTTT. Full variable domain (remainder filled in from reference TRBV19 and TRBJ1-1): DGGITQSPKYLFRKEGQNVTLSCEQNLNHDAMYWYRQDPGQGLRLIYYSQIVNDFQKGDIAEGYSVSREKKESFPLTVTSAQKNPTAFYLCASSIGGSNTEAFFGQGTRLTVV.

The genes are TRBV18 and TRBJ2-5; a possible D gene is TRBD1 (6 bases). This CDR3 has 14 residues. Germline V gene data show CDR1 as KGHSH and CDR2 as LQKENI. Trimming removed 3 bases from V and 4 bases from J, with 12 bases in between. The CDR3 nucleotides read TGTGCCAGCTCACCCAATCAGGGGAGAGAGACCCAGTACTTC. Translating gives CASSPNQGRETQYF.

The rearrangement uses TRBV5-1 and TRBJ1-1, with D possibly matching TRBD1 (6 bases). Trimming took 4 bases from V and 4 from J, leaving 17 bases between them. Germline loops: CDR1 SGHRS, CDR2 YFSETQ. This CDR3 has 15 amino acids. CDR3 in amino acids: CASSPQGRFPTEAFF. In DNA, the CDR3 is TGCGCCAGCAGCCCCCAGGGGCGCTTCCCCACTGAAGCTTTCTTT.

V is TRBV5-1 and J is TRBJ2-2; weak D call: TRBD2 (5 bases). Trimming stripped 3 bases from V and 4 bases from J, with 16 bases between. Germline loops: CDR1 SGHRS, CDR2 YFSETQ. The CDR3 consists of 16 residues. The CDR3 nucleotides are TGCGCCAGCAGCTCCACCCCCGGGATCGGCACCGGGGAGCTGTTTTTT. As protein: CASSSTPGIGTGELFF. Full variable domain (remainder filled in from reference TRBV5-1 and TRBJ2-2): KAGVTQTPRYLIKTRGQQVTLSCSPISGHRSVSWYQQTPGQGLQFLFEYFSETQRNKGNFPGRFSGRQFSNSRSEMNVSTLELGDSALYLCASSSTPGIGTGELFFGEGSRLTVL.

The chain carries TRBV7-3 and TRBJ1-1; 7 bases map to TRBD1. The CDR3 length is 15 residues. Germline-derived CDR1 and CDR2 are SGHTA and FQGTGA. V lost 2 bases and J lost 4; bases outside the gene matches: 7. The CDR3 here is CASSLEGTVSTEAFF. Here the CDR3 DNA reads TGTGCCAGCAGCTTAGAGGGGACAGTGAGCACTGAAGCTTTCTTT.